These 28 T cell receptor beta chains share one sample of origin, sequenced in a study of PD-L1 blockade in urothelial cancer. The time point was: pretreatment peripheral blood. The repertoire was sequenced with immunoSEQ multiplex PCR; TCRdb's copy has only in-frame clones and lacks some. This table has 50,000 to 70,000 clones, 80% to 90% appearing once. The starting material was PBMCs, obtained around atezolizumab (anti-PD-L1) treatment. Receptors originate from a man in his 70s with urothelial cancer.

The chain couples TRBV4-2 to TRBJ2-1; D ambiguous. The CDR3 loop spans 12 amino acids. V lost 4 bases and J 6 bases, leaving 7 bases between the germline ends. The V gene's germline CDR1 is LGHNA and CDR2 YNFKEQ. The CDR3 nucleotides read TGTGCCAGCAGCCTATCCGGCAATGAGCAGTTCTTC. This translates into CASSLSGNEQFF.

The chain uses TRBV4-3 and TRBJ1-2; a possible D gene is TRBD1 (5 bases). Trimming cost V 2 bases and J 7 bases, with 14 bases left between them. CDR1 is LGHNA, CDR2 YSLEER, per germline. The CDR3 length is 14 residues. The CDR3 spells CASSQSGYWSGYTF. CDR3 sequence (DNA): TGCGCCAGCAGCCAATCAGGGTATTGGAGTGGCTACACCTTC.

The chain joins TRBV18 to TRBJ2-1; 7 bases are a match to TRBD1. Trimming took 6 bases from V and 5 from J; bases not matched to a gene: 10. Germline V gene sequence: CDR1 KGHSH, CDR2 LQKENI. The CDR3 is 15 amino acids. The CDR3 nucleotides read TGTGCCAGCTCCCCATTAGGACAGGAGGACAATGAGCAGTTCTTC. Protein sequence: CASSPLGQEDNEQFF.

This clone came up once. V usage is TRBV6-1 and J usage is TRBJ2-1; 7 bases align to TRBD2. Per germline, CDR1 MNHNS and CDR2 SASEGT. The CDR3 totals 15 residues. V dropped 3 bases and J dropped 0; count of bases not matched to a gene: 2. Written as DNA, the CDR3 is TGTGCCAGCAGTGAGGGCGGGAGCTCCTACAATGAGCAGTTCTTC. This encodes CASSEGGSSYNEQFF.

The chain employs TRBV28 and TRBJ2-5; 10 bases fit TRBD2. V shed 2 bases and J 5 bases; nucleotides not matched to a gene: 5. This CDR3 has 15 residues. Germline V CDR1 and CDR2: MDHEN, SYDVKM. For the CDR3, the DNA is TGTGCCAGCAGTTTAGGGCTAGCGGGAGTGGAGACCCAGTACTTC. The encoded protein is CASSLGLAGVETQYF.

This sequence joins TRBV6-5 and TRBJ2-5, with D possibly being TRBD1 (6 bases). Germline V gene lookup returns CDR1 MNHEY and CDR2 SVGAGI. The CDR3 totals 15 residues. Trimming pared 5 bases from V and 5 bases from J, leaving 18 bases between. CDR3 nucleotide sequence: TGTGCCAGCAGTCCCCTTTCAGGGGCCGGGGAGACCCAGTACTTC. Its translation is CASSPLSGAGETQYF.

Turning to this clone: At one end the junction does not follow the germline gene, possibly because of a read error. CDR3 sequence reads: CASSLLQISSRIF. Written as DNA, the CDR3 is TGCGCCAGCAGCTTGCTACAGATCTCTTCCCGGATTTTT. The chain recombines TRBV5-1 with TRBJ2-3; no firm D call. Germline CDR1 reads SGHRS; CDR2 reads YFSETQ. The length of the CDR3 is 13 residues.

The CDR3 sequence: CSVEARTADEQYF. CDR3 sequence (DNA): TGCAGCGTTGAAGCCCGAACAGCTGACGAGCAGTACTTC. J is TRBJ2-7 and V is TRBV29-1, with unresolved D. Germline CDR1 SQVTM, CDR2 ANQGSEA. The CDR3 consists of 13 residues. Between the trimmed V and J ends, which lost 1 base and 5 bases, there was a span of 12 bases.

The chain joins TRBV7-7 to TRBJ2-1; the match to TRBD2 covers 14 bases. The CDR3 is made up of 20 amino acids. Unmatched junction bases numbered 16, after V lost 5 bases and J lost 4 bases. Germline loops: CDR1 SSHAT, CDR2 FNYEAQ (reference sequence). CDR3: CASSPRLAGGLQGFYNEQFF. In DNA, the CDR3 is TGTGCCAGCAGCCCGAGACTAGCGGGAGGGCTGCAGGGATTTTACAATGAGCAGTTCTTC.

This chain joins TRBV2 and TRBJ2-7; D call uncertain. The CDR3 extends over 11 amino acids. Germline CDR1 SNHLY, CDR2 FYNNEI. V shed 8 bases and J shed 4 bases, with 9 bases lying between them. CDR3 residues: CASAAEYEQYF. In DNA form, the CDR3 reads TGTGCCAGCGCGGCGGAATACGAGCAGTACTTC.

This CDR3 is CAISESSGSSYNEQFF. In DNA form, the CDR3 reads TGTGCCATCAGTGAGTCTAGCGGGAGCTCCTACAATGAGCAGTTCTTC. The V gene is TRBV10-3, the J gene TRBJ2-1; 9 bases agree with TRBD2. Germline V gene lookup returns CDR1 ENHRY and CDR2 SYGVKD. The CDR3 sequence is 16 residues long. The junction had 0 bases not matched to a gene; V was cut back by 0 bases and J by 0 bases.

This rearrangement joins TRBV13 to TRBJ1-5, with TRBD1 as a possible D gene (6 bases). Deletions cut 3 bases from V and 4 bases from J, with 10 bases between. Germline CDR1 PRHDT, CDR2 FYEKMQ (reference sequence). This CDR3 contains 14 residues. The CDR3 protein is CASSFGTTNQPQHF. In nucleotides, the CDR3 is TGTGCCAGCAGCTTCGGGACAACTAATCAGCCCCAGCATTTT.

The chain links TRBV28 to TRBJ1-4, with 10 bases fitting TRBD1. Germline CDR1 and CDR2: MDHEN and SYDVKM. V trimming: 7 bases; J trimming: 0 bases; junction bases outside the gene matches: 11. The CDR3 runs 18 residues. The CDR3 region is CASTFRVGTGATNEKLFF. The CDR3 DNA reads as TGTGCCAGCACCTTCAGGGTCGGGACAGGGGCAACTAATGAAAAACTGTTTTTT.

This chain connects TRBV7-2 to TRBJ1-5; tentatively, D is TRBD1 (5 bases). V was shortened by 5 bases and J by 7 bases, with 12 bases between the two germline ends. Per the germline V gene, CDR1 is SGHTA and CDR2 is FQGNSA. This CDR3 comprises 13 residues. Here the CDR3 DNA reads TGTGCCAGCAGCCCGGGGGGAAGGCAGCCCCAGCATTTT. It codes for CASSPGGRQPQHF.

The chain links TRBV19 to TRBJ1-2, with D possibly matching TRBD1 (6 bases). With 5 bases removed from V and 4 bases from J, the gap between germline ends came to 14 bases. Germline assignment: CDR1 LNHDA and CDR2 SQIVND (reference sequence). This CDR3 comprises 14 residues. Here the CDR3 reads CASSPGQSRYGYTF. The CDR3 coding sequence is TGTGCCAGTAGTCCAGGACAGAGTCGCTATGGCTACACCTTC.

This chain's CDR3 is CASSLVGQGASGNTIYF. DNA of the CDR3: TGTGCCAGCAGTTTGGTTGGACAGGGGGCGAGTGGAAACACCATATATTTT. The chain has TRBV28 and TRBJ1-3; 11 positions agree with TRBD1. With V trimmed by 3 bases and J by 3 bases, 7 bases remained unmatched. CDR1 is MDHEN and CDR2 is SYDVKM in the germline V gene. This CDR3 is 17 amino acids long. The variable domain in full, with the rest retrieved from reference TRBV28 and TRBJ1-3, is DVKVTQSSRYLVKRTGEKVFLECVQDMDHENMFWYRQDPGLGLRLIYFSYDVKMKEKGDIPEGYSVSREKKERFSLILESASTNQTSMYLCASSLVGQGASGNTIYFGEGSWLTVV.

The chain carries TRBV28 and TRBJ1-2, with TRBD1 matching 7 bases. The V gene's germline CDR1 is MDHEN and CDR2 SYDVKM. V shed 1 base and J 7 bases; nucleotides not matched to a gene: 9. The CDR3 is 15 residues long. In DNA, the CDR3 is TGTGCCAGCAGTTTATTAGACAGGGCTTGGAGTGGCTACACCTTC. Its protein product is CASSLLDRAWSGYTF.

The J gene is TRBJ1-2, the V gene TRBV6-1, with TRBD1 matching 9 bases. The CDR3 covers 16 residues. From germline, CDR1 is MNHNS and CDR2 SASEGT. V lost 4 bases and J lost 8; bases outside the gene matches: 14. CDR3 sequence reads: CASSGESGTGYEGYTF. The CDR3 nucleotides read TGTGCCAGCAGTGGGGAATCTGGGACAGGGTACGAAGGCTACACCTTC.

The genes are TRBV4-1 and TRBJ1-5; 12 nucleotides match TRBD1. CDR1 is MGHRA, CDR2 YSYEKL, per germline. V lost 0 bases, J lost 9 bases, and 9 bases stayed unmatched. The CDR3 is 17 residues long. As DNA, the CDR3 is TGCGCCAGCAGCCAAGATTACGGGACAGGGGGCTCGCTGCCCCAGCATTTT. Translation gives CASSQDYGTGGSLPQHF.

V is TRBV6-5 and J is TRBJ1-4; a possible D gene is TRBD1 (5 bases). With 6 bases removed from V and 6 bases from J, the gap between germline ends came to 17 bases. Germline-derived CDR1 and CDR2 are MNHEY and SVGAGI. This CDR3 region has 15 residues. The CDR3 bases are TGTGCCAGCAGCGGGGGAGACGGGATTCATGAAAAACTGTTTTTT. As protein: CASSGGDGIHEKLFF.

This chain uses TRBV28 with TRBJ1-1, with D possibly matching TRBD1 (5 bases). Germline lookup yields CDR1 MDHEN and CDR2 SYDVKM. The CDR3 sequence is 12 residues long. V was trimmed by 7 bases and J by 6 bases, leaving 12 bases between them. The CDR3 sequence is CASTSGVAEAFF. The CDR3 DNA reads as TGTGCCAGCACGTCGGGGGTGGCTGAAGCTTTCTTT.

V and J are TRBV5-4 and TRBJ2-7; D might be TRBD1 (6 bases). V gave up 5 bases and J gave up 1 base, with 16 bases separating them. The CDR3 sequence is 15 residues long. Looked up from germline, CDR1 is SGHNT and CDR2 is YYREEE (reference sequence). Here the CDR3 reads CASRLGQGISYEQYF. CDR3 in DNA: TGTGCCAGCAGGCTAGGTCAGGGGATTTCCTACGAGCAGTACTTC.

The chain uses TRBV7-3 and TRBJ2-3; 7 bases line up with TRBD1. V lost 0 bases to trimming and J lost 6 bases; unmatched junction nucleotides: 3. CDR3 length: 14 residues. The germline V gene has CDR1 SGHTA and CDR2 FQGTGA. CDR3 sequence (DNA): TGTGCCAGCAGCTTAACGTCACAGGGGGATACGCAGTATTTT. Amino acid sequence: CASSLTSQGDTQYF.

J is TRBJ2-3 and V is TRBV9; 7 bases align to TRBD2. The CDR3 extends over 15 amino acids. After removal of 0 bases from V and 1 base from J, the junction contained 2 bases not matched to a gene. The germline gives CDR1 SGDLS, CDR2 YYNGEE. Here the CDR3 reads CASSVASGGTDTQYF. CDR3 DNA: TGTGCCAGCAGCGTAGCTAGCGGAGGCACAGATACGCAGTATTTT.

This chain connects TRBV9 to TRBJ2-1, with TRBD2 matching over 7 bases. CDR3 length: 16 amino acids. Germline CDR1 and CDR2: SGDLS and YYNGEE. V was clipped by 4 bases and J by 4 bases; unmatched bases: 11. The CDR3, as DNA: TGTGCCAGCAGCTTCTCGTGGAGCGGGAAGTACAATGAGCAGTTCTTC. Residues: CASSFSWSGKYNEQFF. Looking up the rest from reference TRBV9 and TRBJ2-1 gives the full variable domain: DSGVTQTPKHLITATGQRVTLRCSPRSGDLSVYWYQQSLDQGLQFLIQYYNGEERAKGNILERFSAQQFPDLHSELNLSSLELGDSALYFCASSFSWSGKYNEQFFGPGTRLTVL.

The V gene is TRBV10-3, the J gene TRBJ2-5; 12 nucleotides match TRBD2. The length of the CDR3 is 14 residues. CDR1 and CDR2 (germline): ENHRY, SYGVKD. V lost 2 bases, J lost 9 bases, and 4 bases stayed unmatched. This CDR3 reads CAISEGTSGQPQYF. The CDR3 DNA reads as TGTGCCATCAGTGAGGGGACTAGCGGGCAACCCCAGTACTTC.

This sequence joins TRBV7-8 and TRBJ2-7; D remains unclear. The CDR3 totals 14 residues. Germline V CDR1 and CDR2: SGHVS, FQNEAQ. The V end was cut by 6 bases, the J end by 2 bases, with 14 bases between. The CDR3 here is CASSIFLGPYEQYF. The CDR3 DNA reads TGTGCCAGCAGTATCTTCTTGGGCCCCTACGAGCAGTACTTC.

The chain employs TRBV12-5 and TRBJ1-3; tentatively, D is TRBD1 (5 bases). This CDR3 spans 16 amino acids. Trimming removed 0 bases from V and 2 bases from J, with 11 bases in between. Germline CDR1 LGHNT, CDR2 FRNRAP. CDR3 in DNA: TGTGCTAGTGGTTTGGTATCTACAGGTCCTGGAAACACCATATATTTT. Residues: CASGLVSTGPGNTIYF.